The rows below give T cell receptor beta chains drawn from one sample of a study of blood T cells in healthy people across ages. TCRdb ran MiXCR on the 5' RACE reads and lists one entry per CDR3 protein. The sample lists over a million distinct CDR3 sequences, around 42% occurring once. Sequenced input: blood. These receptors were obtained from a woman aged 18 to 35 in good health. CDR3s leave out the opening cysteine and the closing phenylalanine or tryptophan. A D gene is named only where the DNA matches it firmly.

>TRBJ1-2|.|TRBV4-1
ASSQGAPTGSYNYGYT
>TRBJ2-3|.|TRBV11-2
ASTSQGYTDTQY
>TRBJ2-3|TRBD2|TRBV20-1
SAYTLAGFLY
>TRBJ2-6|.|TRBV3-1
ASSLSASGANVLT
>TRBJ1-4|TRBD1|TRBV20-1
SARISRGTEKLF
>TRBJ2-1|.|TRBV28
ASIPPEGNEQF
>TRBJ2-7|.|TRBV20-1
SARAGVYEQY
>TRBJ1-1|.|TRBV7-3
ASSLKVPGRPDTGAF
>TRBJ2-7|TRBD1|TRBV12-3/TRBV12-4
ASSPLGDRVSEQY
>TRBJ2-3|TRBD2|TRBV12-3/TRBV12-4
ASSSLAGLDTQY
>TRBJ1-2|.|TRBV27
ASSSSGAPYGYT
>TRBJ2-2|TRBD2|TRBV7-2
ASSTGLAGVIGELF
>TRBJ2-4|.|TRBV4-1
ASSQERGDSKLAKNIQY
>TRBJ2-7|TRBD1|TRBV12-3/TRBV12-4
ASSFNRGKAEQY
>TRBJ1-5|.|TRBV10-3
AISQDSNQPQH
>TRBJ1-3|.|TRBV6-5
ASTDRSPGNTIY
>TRBJ2-7|.|TRBV2
ASSEPREKLGEQY
>TRBJ2-2|.|TRBV27
ASSWQGSTGELF
>TRBJ2-2|.|TRBV3-1
ASSLRAGVSSGELF
>TRBJ2-7|.|TRBV7-2
ASSPAGTNLYEQY
>TRBJ1-1|TRBD1|TRBV28
ASPPPGTGRTEAF
>TRBJ2-7|TRBD2|TRBV29-1
SVGVASGRNEQY
>TRBJ1-2|TRBD1|TRBV5-6
ASSRNRGEGYT
>TRBJ2-2|.|TRBV29-1
SVDRGNTGELF
>TRBJ1-2|.|TRBV6-6
ASSGGADGYT
>TRBJ2-1|.|TRBV20-1
SARDRWDLDSEQF
>TRBJ2-7|.|TRBV9
ASSAYGDRIYEQY
>TRBJ2-7|.|TRBV29-1
SVVHFVGYEQY
>TRBJ2-2|TRBD2|TRBV20-1
SARDAGRAAGTGELF
>TRBJ2-7|TRBD1|TRBV4-1
ASSQVGTGNSYEQY
>TRBJ1-2|.|TRBV4-1
ASSQDGIYGYT
>TRBJ2-7|.|TRBV4-1
ASSQVKDDLYEQY
>TRBJ1-4|.|TRBV20-1
SASRTANEKLF
>TRBJ2-5|TRBD2|TRBV30
AWSLTSGYKETQY
>TRBJ2-7|.|TRBV5-1
ASSFGFHEQY
>TRBJ1-2|.|TRBV7-7
ASSLARAWGYT
>TRBJ2-5|.|TRBV6-5
ASSYGEGHETQY
>TRBJ2-5|.|TRBV4-2
ASSRTTPPQETQY
>TRBJ2-5|.|TRBV29-1
SVPRQTYQETQY
>TRBJ2-1|TRBD2|TRBV15
APPGGSSYNEQF
>.|.|TRBV27
ASSCGGSGEQY
>TRBJ2-5|.|TRBV15
ATSRDRGLASHEQY
>TRBJ2-5|.|TRBV12-5
ASGLVRSLATQETQY
>TRBJ1-5|.|TRBV10-3
AISDSNQPQH
>TRBJ1-2|.|TRBV27
ASSLRGESAGYT
>TRBJ1-2|TRBD1|TRBV6-1
ASSARGQRGYT
>TRBJ2-5|.|TRBV12-3/TRBV12-4
ASSPSGLPNEQY
>TRBJ2-3|.|TRBV11-1
ASSPTYTSTDTQY